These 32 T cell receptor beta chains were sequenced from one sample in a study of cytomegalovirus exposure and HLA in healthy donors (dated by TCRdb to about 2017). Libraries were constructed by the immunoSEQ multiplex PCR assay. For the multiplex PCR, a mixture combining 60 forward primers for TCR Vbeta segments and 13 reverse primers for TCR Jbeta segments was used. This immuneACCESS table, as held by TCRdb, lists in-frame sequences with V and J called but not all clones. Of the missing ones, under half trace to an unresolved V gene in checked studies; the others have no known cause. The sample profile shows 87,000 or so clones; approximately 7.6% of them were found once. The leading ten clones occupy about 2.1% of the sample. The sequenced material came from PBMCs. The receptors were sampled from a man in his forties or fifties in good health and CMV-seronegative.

CDR3 sequence: CASSTGTALWGYTF. The CDR3, as DNA: TGCGCCAGCAGCACCGGGACAGCACTCTGGGGCTACACCTTC. The chain is built from TRBV5-1 and TRBJ1-2; 7 nucleotides align to TRBD1. Germline CDR1 and CDR2: SGHRS and YFSETQ. Unmatched junction bases numbered 11, after V lost 4 bases and J lost 8 bases. The CDR3 is 14 amino acids.

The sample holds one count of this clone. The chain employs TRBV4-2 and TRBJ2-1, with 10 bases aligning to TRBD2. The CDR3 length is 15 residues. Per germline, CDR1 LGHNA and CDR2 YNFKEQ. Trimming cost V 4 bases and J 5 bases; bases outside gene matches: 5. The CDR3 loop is CASSRTSGNNNEQFF. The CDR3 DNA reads TGTGCCAGCAGCCGTACTAGCGGGAACAACAATGAGCAGTTCTTC.

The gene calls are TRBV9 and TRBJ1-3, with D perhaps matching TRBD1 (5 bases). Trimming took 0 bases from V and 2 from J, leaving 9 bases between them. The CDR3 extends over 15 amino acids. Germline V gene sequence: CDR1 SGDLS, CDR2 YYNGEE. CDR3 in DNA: TGTGCCAGCAGCGTAGACCCAGGGACTGGAAACACCATATATTTT. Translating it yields CASSVDPGTGNTIYF.

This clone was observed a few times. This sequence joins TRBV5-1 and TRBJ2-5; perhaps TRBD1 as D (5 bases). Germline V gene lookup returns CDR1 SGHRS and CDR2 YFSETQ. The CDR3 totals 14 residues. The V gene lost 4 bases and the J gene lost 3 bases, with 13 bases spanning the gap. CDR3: CASSRSAREETQYF. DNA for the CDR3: TGCGCCAGCAGCCGGTCGGCCAGGGAAGAGACCCAGTACTTC.

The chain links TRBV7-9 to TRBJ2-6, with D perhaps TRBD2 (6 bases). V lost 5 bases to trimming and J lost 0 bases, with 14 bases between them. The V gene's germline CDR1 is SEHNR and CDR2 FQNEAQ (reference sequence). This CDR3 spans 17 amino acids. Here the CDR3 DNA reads TGTGCCAGCAGCACCGGGACTCACTCCTCTGGGGCCAACGTCCTGACTTTC. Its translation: CASSTGTHSSGANVLTF. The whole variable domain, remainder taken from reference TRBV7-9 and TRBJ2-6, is DTGVSQNPRHKITKRGQNVTFRCDPISEHNRLYWYRQTLGQGPEFLTYFQNEAQLEKSRLLSDRFSAERPKGSFSTLEIQRTEQGDSAMYLCASSTGTHSSGANVLTFGAGSRLTVL.

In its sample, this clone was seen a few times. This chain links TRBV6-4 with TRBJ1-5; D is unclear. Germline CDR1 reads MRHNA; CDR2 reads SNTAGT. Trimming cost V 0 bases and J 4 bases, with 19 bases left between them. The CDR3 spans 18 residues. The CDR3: CASSDSRGSWIGNQPQHF. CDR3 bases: TGTGCCAGCAGTGACTCCCGGGGATCATGGATAGGGAATCAGCCCCAGCATTTT.

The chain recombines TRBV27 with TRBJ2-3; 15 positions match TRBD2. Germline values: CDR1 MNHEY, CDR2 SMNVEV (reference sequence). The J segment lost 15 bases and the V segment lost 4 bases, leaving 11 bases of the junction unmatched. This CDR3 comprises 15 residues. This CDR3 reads CASSSGTSGRSAGYF. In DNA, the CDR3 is TGTGCCAGCAGTTCCGGGACTAGCGGGAGGTCGGCCGGATATTTT.

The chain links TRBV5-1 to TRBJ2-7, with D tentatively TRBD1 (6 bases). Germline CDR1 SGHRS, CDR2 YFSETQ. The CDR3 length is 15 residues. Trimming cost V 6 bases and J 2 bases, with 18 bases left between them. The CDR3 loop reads CASTTGEALTYEQYF. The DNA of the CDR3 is TGCGCCAGCACGACAGGTGAAGCCTTGACCTACGAGCAGTACTTC.

CDR3 DNA: TGTGCCAGCAGCTTACCAGGGGGCGTTGCCGGGGAGCTGTTTTTT. It yields the protein CASSLPGGVAGELFF. The chain couples TRBV7-6 to TRBJ2-2, with 8 bases aligning to TRBD1. The CDR3 is 15 residues long. Germline V gene data show CDR1 as SGHVS and CDR2 as FNYEAQ. Trimming cost V 2 bases and J 6 bases; bases outside gene matches: 5.

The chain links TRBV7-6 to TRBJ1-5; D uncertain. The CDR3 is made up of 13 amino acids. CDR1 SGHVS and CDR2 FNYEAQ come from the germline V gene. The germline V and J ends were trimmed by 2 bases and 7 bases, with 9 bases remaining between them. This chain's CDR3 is CASSLYPGQPQHF. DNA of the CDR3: TGTGCCAGCAGCTTATACCCGGGACAGCCCCAGCATTTT.

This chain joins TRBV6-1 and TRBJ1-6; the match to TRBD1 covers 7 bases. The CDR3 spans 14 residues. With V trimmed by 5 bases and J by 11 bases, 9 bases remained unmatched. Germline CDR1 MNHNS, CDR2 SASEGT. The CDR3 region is CASSLTARGTPLHF. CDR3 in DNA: TGTGCCAGCAGTTTGACGGCCAGGGGGACACCCCTCCACTTT.

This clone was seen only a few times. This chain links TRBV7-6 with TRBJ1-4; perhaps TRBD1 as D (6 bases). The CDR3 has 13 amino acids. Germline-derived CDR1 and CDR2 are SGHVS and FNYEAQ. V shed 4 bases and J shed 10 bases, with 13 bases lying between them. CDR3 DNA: TGTGCCAGCAGCTCCAAGGAAGGGGGAAAACTGTTTTTT. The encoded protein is CASSSKEGGKLFF.

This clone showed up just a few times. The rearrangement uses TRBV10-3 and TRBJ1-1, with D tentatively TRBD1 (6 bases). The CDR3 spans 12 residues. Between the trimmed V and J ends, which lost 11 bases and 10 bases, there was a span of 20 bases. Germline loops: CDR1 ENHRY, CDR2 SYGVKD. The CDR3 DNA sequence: TGTGCCGTCTCAACAGGGCGAGCAAGAGCTTTCTTT. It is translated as CAVSTGRARAFF.

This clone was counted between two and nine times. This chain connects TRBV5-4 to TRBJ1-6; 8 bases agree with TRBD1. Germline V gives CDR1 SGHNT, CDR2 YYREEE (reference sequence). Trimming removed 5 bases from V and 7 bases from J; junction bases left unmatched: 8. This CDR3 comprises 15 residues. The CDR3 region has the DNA TGTGCCAGCAGTCCATTGCAGGGGGCCAATTCACCCCTCCACTTT. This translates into CASSPLQGANSPLHF.

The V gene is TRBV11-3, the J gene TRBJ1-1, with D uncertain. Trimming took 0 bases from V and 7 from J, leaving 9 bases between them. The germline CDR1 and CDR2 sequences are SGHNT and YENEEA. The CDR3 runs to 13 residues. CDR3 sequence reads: CASSLDYRSEAFF. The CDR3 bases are TGTGCCAGCAGCTTAGATTATAGGAGTGAAGCTTTCTTT. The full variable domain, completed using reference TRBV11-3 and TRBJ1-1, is EAGVVQSPRYKIIEKKQPVAFWCNPISGHNTLYWYLQNLGQGPELLIRYENEEAVDDSQLPKDRFSAERLKGVDSTLKIQPAELGDSAVYLCASSLDYRSEAFFGQGTRLTVV.

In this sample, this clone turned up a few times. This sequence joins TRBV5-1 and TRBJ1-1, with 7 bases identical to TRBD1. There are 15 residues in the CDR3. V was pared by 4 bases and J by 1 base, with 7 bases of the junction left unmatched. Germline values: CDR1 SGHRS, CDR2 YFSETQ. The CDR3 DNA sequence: TGCGCCAGCAGCCACGTCGGGACAGCGAACACTGAAGCTTTCTTT. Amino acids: CASSHVGTANTEAFF.

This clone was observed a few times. The CDR3 sequence is CASSSSSGILYEQYF. The CDR3 DNA follows: TGTGCCAGCAGCAGTAGTAGCGGGATTTTATACGAGCAGTACTTC. This chain uses TRBV5-4 with TRBJ2-7; 8 positions agree with TRBD2. Unmatched junction bases numbered 10, after V lost 4 bases and J lost 4 bases. The germline CDR1 and CDR2 sequences are SGHNT and YYREEE (reference sequence). This CDR3 contains 15 residues.

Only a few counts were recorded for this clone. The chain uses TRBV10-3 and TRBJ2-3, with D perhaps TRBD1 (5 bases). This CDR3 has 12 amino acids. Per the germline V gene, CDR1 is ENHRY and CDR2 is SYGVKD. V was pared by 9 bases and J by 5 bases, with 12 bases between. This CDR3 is CAIGAREDTQYF. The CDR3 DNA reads TGTGCCATAGGGGCCCGCGAAGATACGCAGTATTTT.

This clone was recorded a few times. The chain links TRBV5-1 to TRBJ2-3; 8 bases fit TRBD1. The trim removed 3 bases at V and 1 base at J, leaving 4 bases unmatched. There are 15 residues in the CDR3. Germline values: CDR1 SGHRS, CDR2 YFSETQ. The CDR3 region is CASSSPGQGTDTQYF. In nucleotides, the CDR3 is TGCGCCAGCAGCTCTCCGGGACAGGGCACAGATACGCAGTATTTT.

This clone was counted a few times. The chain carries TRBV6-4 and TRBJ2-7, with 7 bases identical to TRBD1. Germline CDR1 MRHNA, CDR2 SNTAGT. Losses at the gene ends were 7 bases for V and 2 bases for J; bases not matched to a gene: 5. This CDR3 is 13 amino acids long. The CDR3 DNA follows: TGTGCCAGCATCAAGACAGGGACCTACGAGCAGTACTTC. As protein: CASIKTGTYEQYF.

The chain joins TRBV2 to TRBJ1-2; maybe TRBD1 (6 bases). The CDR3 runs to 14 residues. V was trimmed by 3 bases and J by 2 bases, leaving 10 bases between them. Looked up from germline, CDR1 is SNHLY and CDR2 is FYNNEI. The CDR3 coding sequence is TGTGCCAGCAGTGAGCAGGGGTACAACTATGGCTACACCTTC. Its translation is CASSEQGYNYGYTF.

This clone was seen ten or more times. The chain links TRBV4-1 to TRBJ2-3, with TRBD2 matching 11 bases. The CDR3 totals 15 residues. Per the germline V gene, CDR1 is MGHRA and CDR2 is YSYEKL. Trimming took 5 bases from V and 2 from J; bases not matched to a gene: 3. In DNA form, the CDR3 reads TGCGCCAGCAGCAGACTAGCGGGAACCACAGATACGCAGTATTTT. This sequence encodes CASSRLAGTTDTQYF.

DNA of the CDR3: TGTGCCAGCAGTAGACTAGCGGGAGGGGCCTACAATGAGCAGTTCTTC. This sequence encodes CASSRLAGGAYNEQFF. The chain combines TRBV2 with TRBJ2-1; 14 bases line up with TRBD2. Germline values: CDR1 SNHLY, CDR2 FYNNEI. V dropped 5 bases and J dropped 2; count of bases not matched to a gene: 2. This CDR3 spans 16 amino acids. The complete variable domain, with remaining parts taken from reference TRBV2 and TRBJ2-1, reads EPEVTQTPSHQVTQMGQEVILRCVPISNHLYFYWYRQILGQKVEFLVSFYNNEISEKSEIFDDQFSVERPDGSNFTLKIRSTKLEDSAMYFCASSRLAGGAYNEQFFGPGTRLTVL.

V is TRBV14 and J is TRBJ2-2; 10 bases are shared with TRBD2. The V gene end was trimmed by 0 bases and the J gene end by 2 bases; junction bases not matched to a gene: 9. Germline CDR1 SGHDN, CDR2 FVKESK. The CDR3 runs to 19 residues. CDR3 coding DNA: TGTGCCAGCAGCCAAGATTTACTAGCGGGGATTTCAAACACCGGGGAGCTGTTTTTT. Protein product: CASSQDLLAGISNTGELFF.

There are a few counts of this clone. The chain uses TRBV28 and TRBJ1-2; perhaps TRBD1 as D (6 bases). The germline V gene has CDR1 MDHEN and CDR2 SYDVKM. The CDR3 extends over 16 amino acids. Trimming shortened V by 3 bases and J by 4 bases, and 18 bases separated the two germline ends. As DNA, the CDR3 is TGTGCCAGCAGTTTCCGAGACAGGACTTCATTCTATGGCTACACCTTC. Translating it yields CASSFRDRTSFYGYTF.

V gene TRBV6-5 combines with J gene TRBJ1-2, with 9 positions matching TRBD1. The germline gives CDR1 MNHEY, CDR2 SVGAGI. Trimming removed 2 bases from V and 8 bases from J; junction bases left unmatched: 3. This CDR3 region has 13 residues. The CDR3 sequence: CASSYGTGQGYTF. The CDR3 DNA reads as TGTGCCAGCAGTTACGGGACAGGGCAAGGCTACACCTTC.

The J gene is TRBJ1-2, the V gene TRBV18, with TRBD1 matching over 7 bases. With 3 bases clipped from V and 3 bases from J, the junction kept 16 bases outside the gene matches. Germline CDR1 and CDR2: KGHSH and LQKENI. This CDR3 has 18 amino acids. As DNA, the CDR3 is TGTGCCAGCTCACCCCGAAGCCCAGGGGGGATCTTGGACTATGGCTACACCTTC. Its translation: CASSPRSPGGILDYGYTF.

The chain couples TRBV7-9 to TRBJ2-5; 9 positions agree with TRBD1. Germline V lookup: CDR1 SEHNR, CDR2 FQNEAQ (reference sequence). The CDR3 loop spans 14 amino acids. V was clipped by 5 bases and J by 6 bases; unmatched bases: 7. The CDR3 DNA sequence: TGTGCCAGCAGCCTTTCCGACAGGGGGAAGACCCAGTACTTC. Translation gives CASSLSDRGKTQYF.

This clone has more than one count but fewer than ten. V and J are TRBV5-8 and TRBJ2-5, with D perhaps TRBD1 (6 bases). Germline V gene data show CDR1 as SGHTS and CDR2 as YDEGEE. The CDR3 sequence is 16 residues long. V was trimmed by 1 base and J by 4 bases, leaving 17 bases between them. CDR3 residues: CASSLSGTPKRETQYF. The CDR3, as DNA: TGTGCCAGCAGCTTGTCCGGGACACCCAAACGAGAGACCCAGTACTTC.

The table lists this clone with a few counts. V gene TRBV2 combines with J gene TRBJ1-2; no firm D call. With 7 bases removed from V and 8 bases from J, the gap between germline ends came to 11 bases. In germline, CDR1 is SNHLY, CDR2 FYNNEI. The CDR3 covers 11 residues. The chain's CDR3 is CASTVGEGYTF. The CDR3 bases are TGTGCCAGCACCGTTGGTGAGGGCTACACCTTC.

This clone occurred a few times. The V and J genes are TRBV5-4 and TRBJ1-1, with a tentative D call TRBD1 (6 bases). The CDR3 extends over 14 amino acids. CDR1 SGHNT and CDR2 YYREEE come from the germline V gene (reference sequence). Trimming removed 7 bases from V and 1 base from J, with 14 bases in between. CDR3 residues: CASHPKTGNTEAFF. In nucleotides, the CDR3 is TGTGCCAGCCATCCTAAGACAGGGAACACTGAAGCTTTCTTT.

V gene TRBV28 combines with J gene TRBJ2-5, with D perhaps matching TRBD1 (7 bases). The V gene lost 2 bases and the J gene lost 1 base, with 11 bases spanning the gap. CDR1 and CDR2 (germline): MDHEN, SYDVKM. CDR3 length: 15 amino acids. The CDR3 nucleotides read TGTGCCAGCAGTTTAGGCAGGGGGGTCCAAGAGACCCAGTACTTC. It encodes CASSLGRGVQETQYF.